Shown below are 6 T cell receptor beta chains from a single sample sequenced in a study of blood T cell repertoires in COVID-19. The data were produced by immunoSEQ multiplex PCR, yet TCRdb's version contains in-frame clones alone and is incomplete. Found here are roughly 200,000 clones, around 84% of them singletons; the top ten hold 5% to 6.5%. The sequenced sample was peripheral blood. These receptors came from a man older than 75 with acute or convalescent COVID-19.

The gene calls are TRBV27 and TRBJ2-7; 15 bases map to TRBD2. Germline lookup yields CDR1 MNHEY and CDR2 SMNVEV (reference sequence). This CDR3 is 18 amino acids long. V shed 4 bases, J shed 3 bases, and the junction held 10 bases outside the gene matches. The DNA of the CDR3 is TGTGCCAGCAGTTCCACCGGACTAGCGGGAGGGCATGGCTACGAGCAGTACGTC. It codes for CASSSTGLAGGHGYEQYV.

This clone was counted a single time. V usage is TRBV7-9 and J usage is TRBJ1-1; 8 nucleotides agree with TRBD1. V shed 5 bases and J 2 bases; nucleotides not matched to a gene: 10. Germline CDR1 is SEHNR and CDR2 is FQNEAQ (reference sequence). CDR3 length equals 16 residues. Here the CDR3 DNA reads TGTGCCAGCAGCCCGCTCCCCGGACAGGGAAACACTGAAGCTTTCTTT. Protein sequence: CASSPLPGQGNTEAFF.

The chain employs TRBV10-3 and TRBJ2-5, with 14 bases identical to TRBD2. After removal of 6 bases from V and 2 bases from J, the junction contained 11 bases not matched to a gene. The length of the CDR3 is 18 residues. Germline V lookup: CDR1 ENHRY, CDR2 SYGVKD. CDR3 nucleotides: TGTGCCATCAGCCCTGGGACTAGCGGGAGAGGTGGGCAAGAGACCCAGTACTTC. As protein: CAISPGTSGRGGQETQYF.

The gene calls are TRBV5-1 and TRBJ2-1; possibly TRBD2 for D (6 bases). V gave up 2 bases and J gave up 0 bases, with 18 bases separating them. This CDR3 comprises 18 residues. The V gene's germline CDR1 is SGHRS and CDR2 YFSETQ. The DNA of the CDR3 is TGCGCCAGCAGCTTTCCCCCTTTCGCGGGGAGCTCCTACAATGAGCAGTTCTTC. Residues: CASSFPPFAGSSYNEQFF.

The chain couples TRBV6-5 to TRBJ2-5; D is possibly TRBD2 (5 bases). Germline lookup yields CDR1 MNHEY and CDR2 SVGAGI. There are 13 residues in the CDR3. Trimming shortened V by 6 bases and J by 5 bases, and 13 bases separated the two germline ends. CDR3 residues: CASSRTREETQYF. CDR3 nucleotides: TGTGCCAGCAGCCGAACTAGGGAGGAGACCCAGTACTTC.

The rearrangement links TRBV15 to TRBJ1-5; D gene ambiguous. CDR1 is LNHNV, CDR2 YYDKDF, per germline (reference sequence). With 0 bases removed from V and 7 bases from J, the gap between germline ends came to 7 bases. The CDR3 is 13 residues long. CDR3: CATSREADQPQHF. CDR3 in DNA: TGTGCCACCAGCAGAGAAGCGGACCAGCCCCAGCATTTT.